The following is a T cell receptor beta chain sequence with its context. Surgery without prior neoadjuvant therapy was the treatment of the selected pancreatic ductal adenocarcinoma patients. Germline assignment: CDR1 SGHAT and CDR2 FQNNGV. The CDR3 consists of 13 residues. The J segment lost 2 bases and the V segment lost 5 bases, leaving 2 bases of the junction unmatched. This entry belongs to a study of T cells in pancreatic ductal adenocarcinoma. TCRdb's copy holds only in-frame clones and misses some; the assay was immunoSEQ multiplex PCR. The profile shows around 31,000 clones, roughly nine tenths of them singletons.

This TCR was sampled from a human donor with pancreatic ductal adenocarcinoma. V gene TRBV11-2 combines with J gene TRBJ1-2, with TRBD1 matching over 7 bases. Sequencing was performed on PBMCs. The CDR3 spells CASSPGGNYGYTF. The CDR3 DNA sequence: TGTGCCAGCAGCCCAGGGGGAAACTATGGCTACACCTTC.